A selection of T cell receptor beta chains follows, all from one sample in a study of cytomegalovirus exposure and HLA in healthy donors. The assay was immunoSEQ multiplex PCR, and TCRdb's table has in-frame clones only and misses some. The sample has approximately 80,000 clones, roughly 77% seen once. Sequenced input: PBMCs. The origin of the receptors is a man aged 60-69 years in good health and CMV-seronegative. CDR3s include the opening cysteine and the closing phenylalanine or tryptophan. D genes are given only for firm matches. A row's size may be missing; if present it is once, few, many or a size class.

CDR3 DNA: TGTGCCAGCAGCTTTGGGGCCCTAAGCTATGGCTACACCTTC
CDR3 protein: CASSFGALSYGYTF
D gene: .
V gene: TRBV5-4
clone size: few
J gene: TRBJ1-2

CDR3 DNA: TGCGCCAGCAGCCAAGATTCAGGGTGGAACGAGCAGTACTTC
CDR3 protein: CASSQDSGWNEQYF
D gene: .
V gene: TRBV4-1
clone size: .
J gene: TRBJ2-7

CDR3 DNA: TGTGCCAGCAGCGTAGACAACGGGAACTATGGCTACACCTTC
CDR3 protein: CASSVDNGNYGYTF
D gene: .
V gene: TRBV9
clone size: .
J gene: TRBJ1-2

CDR3 DNA: TGTGCCAGCAGCTTAACAGCCGGGGGAGGGCAGTTCTTC
CDR3 protein: CASSLTAGGGQFF
D gene: .
V gene: TRBV7-3
clone size: .
J gene: TRBJ2-1

CDR3 DNA: TGTGCCAGCAGTTACGGTGGAGCAATCTCTGGCTACACCTTC
CDR3 protein: CASSYGGAISGYTF
D gene: .
V gene: TRBV6-5
clone size: once
J gene: TRBJ1-2

CDR3 DNA: TGTGCCAGCAAAGGGGACAGGGCGTGGGAGACCCAGTACTTC
CDR3 protein: CASKGDRAWETQYF
D gene: TRBD1
V gene: TRBV6-5
clone size: .
J gene: TRBJ2-5

CDR3 DNA: TGCGCCAGCAGCGCTGGTCCCGACGGACTCTACGAGCAGTACTTC
CDR3 protein: CASSAGPDGLYEQYF
D gene: .
V gene: TRBV5-1
clone size: .
J gene: TRBJ2-7

CDR3 DNA: TGCGCCAGCAGCTTGACCGCTAGCGGGGTGAATGAGCAGTTCTTC
CDR3 protein: CASSLTASGVNEQFF
D gene: TRBD2
V gene: TRBV5-1
clone size: .
J gene: TRBJ2-1

CDR3 DNA: TGCGCCAGCAGCCCTGGAGGGGGGGGCTCATACAATGAGCAGTTCTTC
CDR3 protein: CASSPGGGGSYNEQFF
D gene: .
V gene: TRBV5-1
clone size: .
J gene: TRBJ2-1

CDR3 DNA: TGTGCCACCAGCAGAGTGCCGCCTCTACCGAGGAATGAGCAGTTCTTC
CDR3 protein: CATSRVPPLPRNEQFF
D gene: .
V gene: TRBV15
clone size: .
J gene: TRBJ2-1

CDR3 DNA: TGTGCCAGCAGCTTCGGGGGGGGGAACTATGACTACACCTTC
CDR3 protein: CASSFGGGNYDYTF
D gene: .
V gene: TRBV2
clone size: .
J gene: TRBJ1-2

CDR3 DNA: TGCGCCAGCACTGCCCAGGGATCCCATGGCTACACCTTC
CDR3 protein: CASTAQGSHGYTF
D gene: .
V gene: TRBV5-1
clone size: .
J gene: TRBJ1-2

CDR3 DNA: TGCGCCAGCAGCCATCCCCTCGGGACAGCTAATGAAAAACTGTTTTTT
CDR3 protein: CASSHPLGTANEKLFF
D gene: TRBD1
V gene: TRBV4-1
clone size: few
J gene: TRBJ1-4

CDR3 DNA: TGTGCCTGGAGTGTAGGGCAGGGGATCACAGATACGCAGTATTTT
CDR3 protein: CAWSVGQGITDTQYF
D gene: .
V gene: TRBV30
clone size: .
J gene: TRBJ2-3

CDR3 DNA: TGTGCCAGCAGCTTAGAACGCGGGGGGGCCGGAGATACGCAGTATTTT
CDR3 protein: CASSLERGGAGDTQYF
D gene: TRBD2
V gene: TRBV11-2
clone size: .
J gene: TRBJ2-3

CDR3 DNA: TGTGCCAGCAGTGACGGACTAGCCCTGGGAGATACGCAGTATTTT
CDR3 protein: CASSDGLALGDTQYF
D gene: TRBD2
V gene: TRBV2
clone size: once
J gene: TRBJ2-3

CDR3 DNA: TGCGCCAGCAGCTTGGGGGAATGGGACAGGGCGGGTGCCGGCTACACCTTC
CDR3 protein: CASSLGEWDRAGAGYTF
D gene: TRBD1
V gene: TRBV5-1
clone size: .
J gene: TRBJ1-2

CDR3 DNA: TGTGCCAGCAGCTTGACTAGCGGGGGGGGATATGAGCAGTTCTTC
CDR3 protein: CASSLTSGGGYEQFF
D gene: TRBD2
V gene: TRBV5-4
clone size: .
J gene: TRBJ2-1

CDR3 DNA: TGTGCCAGCAGCTTAAATCCGGCAGGATATGGCTACACCTTC
CDR3 protein: CASSLNPAGYGYTF
D gene: .
V gene: TRBV7-3
clone size: .
J gene: TRBJ1-2

CDR3 DNA: TGTGCCAGCAGTTACTCGGAACAGGGTCGAGAAAAACTGTTTTTT
CDR3 protein: CASSYSEQGREKLFF
D gene: .
V gene: TRBV6-5
clone size: few
J gene: TRBJ1-4

CDR3 DNA: TGTGCCAGCAGCCTGACAGGGCTGGAAGCTTTCTTT
CDR3 protein: CASSLTGLEAFF
D gene: TRBD1
V gene: TRBV5-5
clone size: few
J gene: TRBJ1-1

CDR3 DNA: TGTGCCAGCAGCTTAGGGGTAGCGGGGGACTACGAGCAGTACTTC
CDR3 protein: CASSLGVAGDYEQYF
D gene: TRBD2
V gene: TRBV11-2
clone size: .
J gene: TRBJ2-7

CDR3 DNA: TGTGCCGGGACTAGCGAAAGCACAGATACGCAGTATTTT
CDR3 protein: CAGTSESTDTQYF
D gene: .
V gene: TRBV21-1
clone size: .
J gene: TRBJ2-3

CDR3 DNA: TGTGCCAGCAGCGTAGGGGACAGGGGCTACGAGCAGTACTTC
CDR3 protein: CASSVGDRGYEQYF
D gene: TRBD1
V gene: TRBV9
clone size: .
J gene: TRBJ2-7

CDR3 DNA: TGTGCCAGCGGGGGGGAAGACATAATATTCTCTGGGGCCAACGTCCTGACTTTC
CDR3 protein: CASGGEDIIFSGANVLTF
D gene: TRBD2
V gene: TRBV2
clone size: .
J gene: TRBJ2-6

CDR3 DNA: TGTGCCAGCAGCCCCGACAGGGTCGGCTACACCTTC
CDR3 protein: CASSPDRVGYTF
D gene: TRBD1
V gene: TRBV7-2
clone size: .
J gene: TRBJ1-2

CDR3 DNA: TGTGCCAGCAGCGCGGGAGTTCGCGATGAAAAACTGTTTTTT
CDR3 protein: CASSAGVRDEKLFF
D gene: .
V gene: TRBV9
clone size: .
J gene: TRBJ1-4

CDR3 DNA: TGTGCCAGTAGTATGAATGCGGGGGGCTCGAATGAGCAGTTCTTC
CDR3 protein: CASSMNAGGSNEQFF
D gene: TRBD2
V gene: TRBV19
clone size: .
J gene: TRBJ2-1

CDR3 DNA: TGTGCCAGCAGCCCCCGACTAGACTCCTACAATGAGCAGTTCTTC
CDR3 protein: CASSPRLDSYNEQFF
D gene: .
V gene: TRBV13
clone size: once
J gene: TRBJ2-1

CDR3 DNA: TGTGCCAGCAGCCTCGGGACTAGCGATACGCAGTATTTT
CDR3 protein: CASSLGTSDTQYF
D gene: TRBD2
V gene: TRBV9
clone size: few
J gene: TRBJ2-3